One and the same sample provided the 30 T cell receptor beta chains below, sequenced in a study of Graves' ophthalmopathy and Graves' hyperthyroidism. The study amplified TCR beta CDR3 regions using RNA transcripts. The library came from an HTBI-primed first-round RT-PCR and a second-round multiplex PCR. Each CDR3 protein gets one entry after TCRdb re-called the multiplex PCR reads with MiXCR. The top ten clones hold around 7% of a sample with over 500,000 distinct CDR3 sequences, 22% of them seen once. The sequencing input was peripheral blood. These receptors came from a woman younger than 35 with stable Graves' hyperthyroidism. Some clones in this sample may be carry-over from other donors' samples.

This clonotype was observed many times. The chain employs TRBV6-5 and TRBJ2-7, with D possibly TRBD1 on 5 matching bases. Trimming took off 4 bases at V and 3 bases at J, with 22 bases between the two ends. Germline V gene data show CDR1 as MNHEY and CDR2 as SVGAGI. The CDR3 has 17 residues. The CDR3 protein is CASSWVISRASGYEQYF. The CDR3, as DNA: TGTGCCAGCAGTTGGGTCATCAGCAGGGCTAGTGGCTACGAGCAGTACTTC.

At least ten counts were recorded for this clonotype. The V gene is TRBV13, the J gene TRBJ1-5; TRBD1 might be the D (6 bases). The V end was cut by 5 bases, the J end by 4 bases, with 21 bases between. CDR1 and CDR2 (germline): PRHDT, FYEKMQ (reference sequence). The CDR3 has 17 residues. The CDR3 DNA sequence: TGTGCCAGCAGCCCAGGAGCAGGGGACCGACTAAATCAGCCCCAGCATTTT. Amino acid sequence: CASSPGAGDRLNQPQHF. The full variable domain, rest sourced from reference TRBV13 and TRBJ1-5, is AAGVIQSPRHLIKEKRETATLKCYPIPRHDTVYWYQQGPGQDPQFLISFYEKMQSDKGSIPDRFSAQQFSDYHSELNMSSLELGDSALYFCASSPGAGDRLNQPQHFGDGTRLSIL.

This clonotype came up many times. V and J are TRBV30 and TRBJ1-1, with D hard to call. There are 11 residues in the CDR3. CDR1 GTSNPN and CDR2 SVGIG come from the germline V gene (reference sequence). V was shortened by 8 bases and J by 3 bases, with 10 bases between the two germline ends. The CDR3 nucleotides read TGTGCCCGAGGTGAGGACACTGAAGCTTTCTTT. It yields the protein CARGEDTEAFF.

V usage is TRBV27 and J usage is TRBJ1-1, with D possibly TRBD1 on 6 matching bases. The CDR3 covers 15 residues. Germline V lookup: CDR1 MNHEY, CDR2 SMNVEV (reference sequence). V lost 5 bases to trimming and J lost 0 bases, with 13 bases between them. Here the CDR3 DNA reads TGTGCCAGCAGTACTAGGACAGATATGAACACTGAAGCTTTCTTT. It is translated as CASSTRTDMNTEAFF.

This clonotype has a count of ten or more. The gene calls are TRBV7-8 and TRBJ1-5; D not resolved. The CDR3 runs to 16 residues. V lost 5 bases and J lost 0, with 14 bases in between. Germline values: CDR1 SGHVS, CDR2 FQNEAQ. The CDR3: CASSVIDGYSNQPQHF. Here the CDR3 DNA reads TGTGCCAGCAGCGTAATAGACGGTTATAGCAATCAGCCCCAGCATTTT. The variable domain in full, with the rest retrieved from reference TRBV7-8 and TRBJ1-5, is GAGVSQSPRYKVAKRGQDVALRCDPISGHVSLFWYQQALGQGPEFLTYFQNEAQLDKSGLPSDRFFAERPEGSVSTLKIQRTQQEDSAVYLCASSVIDGYSNQPQHFGDGTRLSIL.

The gene calls are TRBV5-1 and TRBJ1-1; 7 positions match TRBD1. Germline-derived CDR1 and CDR2 are SGHRS and YFSETQ. J was trimmed by 3 bases and V by 5 bases; bases with no gene match: 13. CDR3 length: 16 amino acids. The CDR3 DNA sequence: TGCGCCAGCAGTTCTTCTGACAGGGCAATCGACACTGAAGCTTTCTTT. This encodes CASSSSDRAIDTEAFF.

This chain joins TRBV6-1 and TRBJ1-5, with TRBD1 identical over 7 bases. The germline gives CDR1 MNHNS, CDR2 SASEGT. The CDR3 is made up of 15 amino acids. Losses at the gene ends were 5 bases for V and 6 bases for J; bases not matched to a gene: 10. The CDR3 sequence is CASSRTGGTGQPQHF. In DNA form, the CDR3 reads TGTGCCAGCAGTCGGACAGGAGGTACGGGTCAGCCCCAGCATTTT.

The chain is built from TRBV19 and TRBJ2-7, with 11 bases identical to TRBD2. From germline, CDR1 is LNHDA and CDR2 SQIVND (reference sequence). Trimming cost V 5 bases and J 3 bases; bases outside gene matches: 3. This CDR3 has 14 amino acids. CDR3 DNA sequence: TGTGCCAGTAGTGTGACTAGCGGGATCTACGAGCAGTACTTC. Translated: CASSVTSGIYEQYF.

Turning to this clonotype: No DNA is shown, since the ends of the CDR3 on it are uncertain; the CDR3 is the one TCRdb lists. The chain is built from TRBV12-3 or TRBV12-4 and TRBJ1-1; TRBD1 is the table's D call, not checked against the DNA. The CDR3 is 15 amino acids in total, end residues counted. CDR3 in amino acids: CASSFGRGSDTEASF.

This clonotype was seen many times. CDR3 region: CASSLAQGVNTEAFF. Here the CDR3 DNA reads TGTGCCAGCAGCTTAGCGCAGGGGGTGAACACTGAAGCTTTCTTT. The V and J genes are TRBV7-9 and TRBJ1-1, with TRBD1 matching over 7 bases. CDR3 size: 15 residues. Germline assignment: CDR1 SEHNR and CDR2 FQNEAQ (reference sequence). V gave up 0 bases and J gave up 0 bases; unmatched junction bases: 1.

The sample holds many counts of this clonotype. V gene TRBV7-3 combines with J gene TRBJ2-7; unclear D gene. Germline V lookup: CDR1 SGHTA, CDR2 FQGTGA. Trimming took off 5 bases at V and 0 bases at J, with 8 bases between the two ends. CDR3 length equals 13 residues. The CDR3 here is CASSQIPSYEQYF. The CDR3 region has the DNA TGTGCCAGCAGCCAAATTCCCTCCTACGAGCAGTACTTC.

Concerning this clonotype itself: A much larger clone differs by one base, so this may be a read error. CDR3 amino acids: CASRRDYSYEQYF. The CDR3 nucleotides are TGTGCCAGCAGGCGGGACTACTCCTACGAGCAGTACTTC. This chain uses TRBV3-1 with TRBJ2-7, with 7 bases fitting TRBD2. V was pared by 6 bases and J by 0 bases, with 2 bases of the junction left unmatched. Germline CDR1 and CDR2: LGHDT and YNNKEL (reference sequence). The CDR3 consists of 13 residues.

At least ten counts were recorded for this clonotype. The rearrangement links TRBV6-2 or TRBV6-3 to TRBJ2-5; D call uncertain. The CDR3 spans 14 residues. V was pared by 7 bases and J by 5 bases, with 17 bases between. Per germline, CDR1 MNHEY and CDR2 SVGEGT. The CDR3 DNA reads as TGTGCCAGCACCCGTCCTCGGGTAATGGAGACCCAGTACTTC. It yields the protein CASTRPRVMETQYF.

The table lists this clonotype with many counts. V usage is TRBV7-3 and J usage is TRBJ1-1; 7 positions match TRBD1. Trimming removed 5 bases from V and 3 bases from J; junction bases left unmatched: 3. CDR3 size: 13 residues. CDR1 is SGHTA and CDR2 is FQGTGA in the germline V gene. CDR3 bases: TGTGCCAGCAGCCGGGGACAGTACACTGAAGCTTTCTTT. Protein sequence: CASSRGQYTEAFF.

This clonotype was seen at least ten times. CDR3 coding DNA: TGTGCCAGCAGCTTAGGGGCAGATCAGCCCCAGCATTTT. Protein sequence: CASSLGADQPQHF. V and J are TRBV11-2 and TRBJ1-5; D uncertain. Trimming left V 1 base short and J 5 bases short, with 6 bases between. Looked up from germline, CDR1 is SGHAT and CDR2 is FQNNGV. The CDR3 contains 13 residues.

This clonotype has a count of ten or more. The J gene is TRBJ1-2, the V gene TRBV12-3 or TRBV12-4, with TRBD1 matching 8 bases. Trimming removed 6 bases from V and 8 bases from J; junction bases left unmatched: 8. This CDR3 is built from 13 residues. CDR3 DNA sequence: TGTGCCAGCAGCCCCCTGACAGGGGTCGGCTACACCTTC. Its translation is CASSPLTGVGYTF.

This clonotype occurred a few times. This clone may be a read error of a much larger clone one base away. The chain carries TRBV2 and TRBJ1-1; 9 bases map to TRBD1. After removal of 7 bases from V and 8 bases from J, the junction contained 5 bases not matched to a gene. The CDR3 sequence is 12 residues long. Per germline, CDR1 SNHLY and CDR2 FYNNEI. The CDR3 protein is CASKTGGGEAFF. Written as DNA, the CDR3 is TGTGCCAGCAAAACAGGGGGCGGGGAAGCTTTCTTT.

This clonotype was observed many times. The chain combines TRBV12-3 or TRBV12-4 with TRBJ1-2; D uncertain. CDR3 length: 13 residues. V shed 5 bases and J shed 4 bases, with 11 bases lying between them. CDR3 residues: CASSPISSYGYTF. As DNA, the CDR3 is TGTGCCAGCAGTCCAATTAGCTCCTATGGCTACACCTTC.

The chain carries TRBV28 and TRBJ2-7; 12 bases line up with TRBD2. Trimming at V came to 5 bases and at J to 6 bases, leaving 14 bases not matched to a gene. CDR1 is MDHEN, CDR2 SYDVKM, per germline. The CDR3 has 17 residues. The CDR3 region is CASSQGLAGTSVFEQYF. As DNA, the CDR3 is TGTGCCAGCAGTCAAGGACTAGCGGGGACCTCGGTTTTCGAGCAGTACTTC.

This clonotype was seen ten or more times. The chain combines TRBV27 with TRBJ2-5; 10 bases line up with TRBD2. The V gene end was trimmed by 6 bases and the J gene end by 0 bases; junction bases not matched to a gene: 4. The CDR3 has 15 residues. Looked up from germline, CDR1 is MNHEY and CDR2 is SMNVEV (reference sequence). CDR3 region: CASSRLAGDQETQYF. For the CDR3, the DNA is TGTGCCAGCAGCCGACTAGCGGGTGACCAAGAGACCCAGTACTTC.

The rearrangement uses TRBV19 and TRBJ1-1; 7 bases align to TRBD1. Germline V gene sequence: CDR1 LNHDA, CDR2 SQIVND (reference sequence). J was trimmed by 5 bases and V by 3 bases; bases with no gene match: 6. This CDR3 has 14 amino acids. In DNA, the CDR3 is TGTGCCAGTAGTATTCCAGGGGGTAGGACTGAAGCTTTCTTT. Protein: CASSIPGGRTEAFF.

The chain carries TRBV6-2 or TRBV6-3 and TRBJ2-5; D might be TRBD2 (6 bases). This CDR3 contains 16 residues. CDR1 is MNHEY, CDR2 SVGEGT, per germline. The V end lost 6 bases, the J end lost 3 bases, and 20 bases lay between the germline ends. DNA for the CDR3: TGTGCCAGCAGCCCCGGAGGAGGGAATTTAAAAGAGACCCAGTACTTC. Translating gives CASSPGGGNLKETQYF.

This clonotype was seen repeatedly, ten times or more. V gene TRBV12-3 or TRBV12-4 combines with J gene TRBJ2-2, with 7 bases aligning to TRBD2. Trimming cost V 7 bases and J 0 bases; bases outside gene matches: 5. The CDR3 sequence is 15 residues long. CDR3: CASNRAGSNTGELFF. The CDR3 coding sequence is TGTGCCAGCAACCGAGCGGGGTCGAACACCGGGGAGCTGTTTTTT.

This clonotype has just a few counts. The chain uses TRBV7-9 and TRBJ1-1; D perhaps matches TRBD1 (6 bases). V was trimmed by 4 bases and J by 7 bases, leaving 13 bases between them. The V gene's germline CDR1 is SEHNR and CDR2 FQNEAQ (reference sequence). The CDR3 consists of 13 residues. As DNA, the CDR3 is TGTGCCAGCAGCTCAGGGGTAGAAGTTGAAGCTTTCTTT. Translating it yields CASSSGVEVEAFF.

The table lists this clonotype with many counts. The V gene is TRBV20-1, the J gene TRBJ1-1; D is undetermined. CDR1 is DFQATT, CDR2 SNEGSKA, per germline (reference sequence). This CDR3 is built from 12 residues. The V end lost 6 bases, the J end lost 1 base, and 9 bases lay between the germline ends. The CDR3 DNA is TGCAGTGCGACCTCTGGGAACACTGAAGCTTTCTTT. This encodes CSATSGNTEAFF.

This clonotype came up many times. The genes are TRBV18 and TRBJ2-2, with D uncertain. CDR3 length: 16 residues. Per germline, CDR1 KGHSH and CDR2 LQKENI. V shed 0 bases and J shed 4 bases, with 12 bases lying between them. In nucleotides, the CDR3 is TGTGCCAGCTCACCACCACGGGCCATAACCACCGGGGAGCTGTTTTTT. Translating gives CASSPPRAITTGELFF.

This clonotype has a count of ten or more. The chain employs TRBV6-2 or TRBV6-3 and TRBJ1-5; D unresolved. Between the trimmed V and J ends, which lost 2 bases and 0 bases, there was a span of 14 bases. The CDR3 totals 17 residues. Germline loops: CDR1 MNHEY, CDR2 SVGEGT. CDR3 nucleotide sequence: TGTGCCAGCAGTTACGGAGCGGCCTCTTATAGCAATCAGCCCCAGCATTTT. It encodes CASSYGAASYSNQPQHF.

This clonotype was picked up many times. V usage is TRBV6-2 or TRBV6-3 and J usage is TRBJ2-3; 7 bases line up with TRBD1. The trim removed 8 bases at V and 2 bases at J, leaving 7 bases unmatched. The CDR3 covers 14 residues. The V gene's germline CDR1 is MNHEY and CDR2 SVGEGT. The CDR3 region is CASPWDSNTDTQYF. The CDR3 DNA is TGTGCCAGCCCCTGGGACAGCAACACAGATACGCAGTATTTT.

At least ten counts were recorded for this clonotype. V is TRBV2 and J is TRBJ1-4; the D is unclear. Trimming took 5 bases from V and 4 from J, leaving 8 bases between them. The germline gives CDR1 SNHLY, CDR2 FYNNEI. The CDR3 has 13 residues. CDR3 sequence (DNA): TGTGCCAGCAGTAACAGTCTTAATGAAAAACTGTTTTTT. Translation gives CASSNSLNEKLFF.

This clonotype was counted many times. This chain connects TRBV27 to TRBJ1-5; TRBD1 is a possible D gene (5 bases). The CDR3 spans 14 residues. Germline V gene data show CDR1 as MNHEY and CDR2 as SMNVEV (reference sequence). V lost 4 bases to trimming and J lost 5 bases, with 12 bases between them. The CDR3 DNA is TGTGCCAGCAGTTCGAGACAGCAGTATCAGCCCCAGCATTTT. Encoded protein: CASSSRQQYQPQHF.